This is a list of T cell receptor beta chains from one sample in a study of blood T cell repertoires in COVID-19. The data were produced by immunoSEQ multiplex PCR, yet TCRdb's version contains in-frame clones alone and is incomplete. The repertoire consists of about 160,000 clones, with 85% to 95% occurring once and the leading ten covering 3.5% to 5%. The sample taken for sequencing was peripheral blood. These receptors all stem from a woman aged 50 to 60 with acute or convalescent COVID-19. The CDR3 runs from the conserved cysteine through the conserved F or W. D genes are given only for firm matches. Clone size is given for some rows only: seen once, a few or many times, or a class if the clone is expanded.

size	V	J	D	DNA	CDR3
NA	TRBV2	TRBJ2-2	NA	TGTGCCAGCATCCGGGACATGAATACCGGGGAGCTGTTTTTT	CASIRDMNTGELFF
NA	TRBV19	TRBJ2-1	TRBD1	TGTGCCAGTAGTACCAGACAGGGGGGGATCTACAATGAGCAGTTCTTC	CASSTRQGGIYNEQFF
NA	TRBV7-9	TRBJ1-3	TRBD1	TGTGCCAGCAGCCCACAGGGGGCGTCTGGAAACACCATATATTTT	CASSPQGASGNTIYF
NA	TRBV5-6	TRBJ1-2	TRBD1	TGTGCCAGCAGCTTGGCGGGACAGGGGATGGGGGGCTACACCTTC	CASSLAGQGMGGYTF
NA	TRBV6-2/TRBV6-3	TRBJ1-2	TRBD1	TGTGCCAGCAGTTCGACAGGGAATGTTCGCTATGGCTACACCTTC	CASSSTGNVRYGYTF
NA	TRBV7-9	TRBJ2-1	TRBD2	TGTGCCAGCAGCCCTGCCACTAGCGGGGCCAATGAGCAGTTCTTC	CASSPATSGANEQFF
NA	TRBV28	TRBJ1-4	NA	TGTGCCAGCAGTTTAAATGACAGAAGTAATGAAAAACTGTTTTTT	CASSLNDRSNEKLFF
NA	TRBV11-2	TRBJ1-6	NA	TGTGCCAGCAGACCACAGGGTGGTTTTACCGAAAATTCACCCCTCCACTTT	CASRPQGGFTENSPLHF
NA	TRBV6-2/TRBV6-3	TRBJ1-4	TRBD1	TGTGCCAGCAGTTACTCGACCGGGACAGCAGATGAAAAACTGTTTTTT	CASSYSTGTADEKLFF
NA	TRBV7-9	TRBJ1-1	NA	TGTGCCAGCAGCCCGGAGACAGACCTCACTGAAGCTTTCTTT	CASSPETDLTEAFF
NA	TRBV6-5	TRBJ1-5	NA	TGTGCCAGCAGGGGGGCGCCAAATCAGCCCCAGCATTTT	CASRGAPNQPQHF
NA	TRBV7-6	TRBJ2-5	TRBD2	TGTGCCAGCAGCTTAACCCTACTAGCGGGGCACCAAGAGACCCAGTACTTC	CASSLTLLAGHQETQYF
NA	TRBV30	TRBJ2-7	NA	TGTGCCTGGAGCCGTGACAGCTCCTACGAGCAGTACTTC	CAWSRDSSYEQYF
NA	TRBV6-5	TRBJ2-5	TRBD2	TGTGCCAGCAGTTACCTTGCGGGAGCGAAAGAGACCCAGTACTTC	CASSYLAGAKETQYF
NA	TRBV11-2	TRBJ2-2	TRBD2	TGTGCCAGCAGCCTACTAGCGGGAGACACCGGGGAGCTGTTTTTT	CASSLLAGDTGELFF
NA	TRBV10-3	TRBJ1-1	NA	TGTGCCATCAGTGGAGGGAACACTGAAGCTTTCTTT	CAISGGNTEAFF
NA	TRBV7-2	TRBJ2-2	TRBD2	TGTGCCAGCAGCTTAGTGCGGGGGGCAACCGGGGAGCTGTTTTTT	CASSLVRGATGELFF
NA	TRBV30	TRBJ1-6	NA	TGTGCCTGGAGTCGGAGCTCCTATAATTCACCCCTCCACTTT	CAWSRSSYNSPLHF
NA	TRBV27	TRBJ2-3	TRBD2	TGTGCCAGCAGCCAGATGGGACTAAGCACAGATACGCAGTATTTT	CASSQMGLSTDTQYF
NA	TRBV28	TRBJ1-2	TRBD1	TGTGCCAGCAGTCCACGGACAGGGGGCTTACATGGCTACACCTTC	CASSPRTGGLHGYTF
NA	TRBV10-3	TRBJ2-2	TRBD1	TGTGCCTCGAGGGGGCAGGGGGACACCGGGGAGCTGTTTTTT	CASRGQGDTGELFF
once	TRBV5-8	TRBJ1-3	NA	TGTGCCAGCAGCTTGTTGACCAGGGCTGGCGACACCATATATTTT	CASSLLTRAGDTIYF
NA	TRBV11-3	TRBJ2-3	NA	TGTGCCAGCAGCTTAGGCACAGATAGGCGAGAGGATACGCAGTATTTT	CASSLGTDRREDTQYF
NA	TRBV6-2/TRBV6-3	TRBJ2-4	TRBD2	TGTGCCAGCAGTTATCCTTTGGGAGGGCTAGCCAAAAACATTCAGTACTTC	CASSYPLGGLAKNIQYF
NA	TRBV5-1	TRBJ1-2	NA	TGCGCCAGCAGCTTGGTAAATACGGGGGGCTACACCTTC	CASSLVNTGGYTF
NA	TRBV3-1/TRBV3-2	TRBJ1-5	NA	TGTGCCAGCAGCCAAAACCGGGGAAATCAGCCCCAGCATTTT	CASSQNRGNQPQHF
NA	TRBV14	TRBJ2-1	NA	TGTGCCAGCAGCCCCCTGGGACTGGCGCACAATGAGCAGTTCTTC	CASSPLGLAHNEQFF
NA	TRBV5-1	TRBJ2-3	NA	TGCGCCAGCAGCTTGGAGCCCATATCTGGTACGCAGTATTTT	CASSLEPISGTQYF
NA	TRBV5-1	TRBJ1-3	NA	TGCGCCAGCAGCCCGTTAGACAGGTTTGGAAACACCATATATTTT	CASSPLDRFGNTIYF
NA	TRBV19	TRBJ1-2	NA	TGTGCCAGTAGTACCCAAGGGGGTCCCTATGGCTACACCTTC	CASSTQGGPYGYTF
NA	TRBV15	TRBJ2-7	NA	TGTGCCACCAGCAGAGACCTCTTAACGGTCGGAGCGCTCTACGAGCAGTACTTC	CATSRDLLTVGALYEQYF
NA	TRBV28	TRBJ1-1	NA	TGTGCCAGCAGTCCTCCCGATCGGACAGAAGCTTTCTTT	CASSPPDRTEAFF
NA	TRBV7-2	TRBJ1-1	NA	TGTGCCAGCAGCCTTTATGGGACTAGGAACACTGAAGCTTTCTTT	CASSLYGTRNTEAFF
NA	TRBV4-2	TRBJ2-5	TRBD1	TGTGCCAGCAGCCCACACAGGGGGTACCAAGAGACCCAGTACTTC	CASSPHRGYQETQYF
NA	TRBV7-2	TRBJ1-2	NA	TGTGCCAGCAGCGGAGGACGGACCTATGGCTACACCTTC	CASSGGRTYGYTF
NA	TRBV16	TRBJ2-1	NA	TGTGCCAGCAGCCAAACGAGCTCCTACAATGAGCAGTTCTTC	CASSQTSSYNEQFF
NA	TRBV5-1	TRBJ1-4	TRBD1	TGCGCCAGCAGCCGTGGGACAGAGATTAATGAAAAACTGTTTTTT	CASSRGTEINEKLFF
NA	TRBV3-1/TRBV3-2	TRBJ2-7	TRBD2	TGTGCCAGCAGCGACGGGGGGGCGGATTCCTACGAGCAGTACTTC	CASSDGGADSYEQYF
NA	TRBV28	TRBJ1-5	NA	TGTGCCAGCAGTTTAGGGGGCTTCAATCAGCCCCAGCATTTT	CASSLGGFNQPQHF
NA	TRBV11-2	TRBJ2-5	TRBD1	TGTGCCAGCAGCTTTCCGAGGACAGGCCCTGATTCACAAGAGACCCAGTACTTC	CASSFPRTGPDSQETQYF
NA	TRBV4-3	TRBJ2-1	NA	TGCGCCAGCAGCCAGTACAGAGACAATGAGCAGTTCTTC	CASSQYRDNEQFF
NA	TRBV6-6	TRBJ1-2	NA	TGTGCCAGCAGTTTTACTGATGGCTACACCTTC	CASSFTDGYTF
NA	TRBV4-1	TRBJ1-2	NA	TGCGCCAGCAGCCAACCGGACAGTTCTAACTATGGCTACACCTTC	CASSQPDSSNYGYTF
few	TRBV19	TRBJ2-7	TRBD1	TGTGCCAGTAGTTTTCGGGGACAGCCCTACGAGCAGTACTTC	CASSFRGQPYEQYF
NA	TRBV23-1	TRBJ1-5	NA	TGCGCCAGCAAGGGCCCGGGACAAGGCAATCAGCCCCAGCATTTT	CASKGPGQGNQPQHF